The rows below give T cell receptor beta chains drawn from one sample of a study of OX40 agonist ivuxolimab in advanced cancers. Sequencing was performed with immunoSEQ multiplex PCR; in TCRdb, only in-frame clones are kept and a portion is missing. Among 15,000 to 20,000 clones listed, more than 80% were seen once. The specimen was CD4+ or CD8+ T cells sorted from blood, collected in a trial of the OX40 agonist ivuxolimab. The receptors were sampled from an adult with an advanced solid tumor such as melanoma, head and neck, liver or kidney cancer. CDR3s include the opening cysteine and the closing phenylalanine or tryptophan. The D gene is left open where the match is weak. Only some rows state a clone size, as once, few, many or a class for expanded clones.

>TRBV19|TRBJ2-1|-|-
TGTGCCAGTAGTTCCCTGGGGGCCGAATACAATGAGCAGTTCTTC
CASSSLGAEYNEQFF
>TRBV10-3|TRBJ2-1|TRBD2|-
TGTGCCATCAGTGAGCGGGGGGACAATGAGCAGTTCTTC
CAISERGDNEQFF
>TRBV27|TRBJ2-7|-|-
TGTGCCAGCAGTTTACTAGGCGACGAGCAGTACTTC
CASSLLGDEQYF
>TRBV10-3|TRBJ2-1|-|-
TGTGCCACGAAAGGACTGGGTTACCTTGAGCAGTTCTTC
CATKGLGYLEQFF
>TRBV28|TRBJ1-2|-|-
TGTGCCACTTCGCCCACCCCGCCCGGGGTCTATGGCTACACCTTC
CATSPTPPGVYGYTF
>TRBV19|TRBJ2-7|-|-
TGTGCCAGTAGTGCCAACTACGAGCAGTACTTC
CASSANYEQYF
>TRBV27|TRBJ2-7|TRBD1|-
TGTGCCAGCAGTACCGACAGGGGGCGAAAGAACGAGCAGTACTTC
CASSTDRGRKNEQYF
>TRBV5-6|TRBJ2-5|-|few
TGTGCCAGCAGCTTGGTACAGCAAGAGACCCAGTACTTC
CASSLVQQETQYF
>TRBV10-2|TRBJ2-7|-|-
TGCGCCAGCAGTGGCTGGGGGGGGCCGAGCTCCTACGAGCAGTACTTC
CASSGWGGPSSYEQYF
>TRBV27|TRBJ2-7|-|-
TGTGCCAGCAGCCAATCCTGGTCCCCGGGTCGCTACGAGCAGTACTTC
CASSQSWSPGRYEQYF
>TRBV27|TRBJ2-7|-|-
TGTGCCAGCAGTTTCCGAGGAAAAGCCTACGAGCAGTACTTC
CASSFRGKAYEQYF
>TRBV25-1|TRBJ2-7|-|-
TGTGCCAGCAGTGCCCGCCTGATGCCGGGCGAGCAGTACTTC
CASSARLMPGEQYF
>TRBV5-4|TRBJ1-2|-|-
TGTGCCAGCAGCTCGACGAGGCGGGGCGGCTTTGGCTATGGCTACACCTTC
CASSSTRRGGFGYGYTF
>TRBV28|TRBJ1-2|TRBD1|few
TGTGCCAGCAGTAGGGACAGGGCCTATGGCTACACCTTC
CASSRDRAYGYTF
>TRBV12-5|TRBJ1-1|-|-
TGTGCTAGTGGTTTGGGGGGCCACACTGAAGCTTTCTTT
CASGLGGHTEAFF
>TRBV19|TRBJ2-1|TRBD1|-
TGTGCCAGTAAACTAGGACAGGTCGCTTACAATGAGCAGTTCTTC
CASKLGQVAYNEQFF
>TRBV5-1|TRBJ1-4|TRBD1|-
TGCGCCAGCAGCTTTACAGGGGGCGCGTCTGAAAAACTGTTTTTT
CASSFTGGASEKLFF
>TRBV29-1|TRBJ2-7|TRBD1|-
TGCAGCTTCGGACAGGGGCGATCCTACGAGCAGTACTTC
CSFGQGRSYEQYF
>TRBV9|TRBJ2-4|TRBD2|-
TGTGCCAGCAGCGTAGGTGGGACTAGCGCCAAAAACATTCAGTACTTC
CASSVGGTSAKNIQYF
>TRBV5-1|TRBJ2-7|TRBD2|-
TGCGCCAGCAGCCCGAGGACTAGCGGGAGGTACGAGCAGTACTTC
CASSPRTSGRYEQYF
>TRBV28|TRBJ1-5|-|-
TGTGCCAGCAACCTCTTGTCCGAGGGACGACAGCCCCAGCATTTT
CASNLLSEGRQPQHF
>TRBV27|TRBJ1-1|-|-
TGTGCCAGCAGTTTAATTGGACAGAAGAACACTGAAGCTTTCTTT
CASSLIGQKNTEAFF
>TRBV30|TRBJ2-3|-|-
TGTGCCTGGAGTGTATCCCCTCCGTATTTT
CAWSVSPPYF
>TRBV11-3|TRBJ2-2|TRBD1|-
TGTGCCAGCAGCCTCCGGGACAGGGGGCACGGGGAGCTGTTTTTT
CASSLRDRGHGELFF
>TRBV21-1|TRBJ2-7|-|-
TGTGCCAGCAGCCCCGCCGGTTCTCAGGCCCGGCAATCCTACGAGCAGTACTTC
CASSPAGSQARQSYEQYF
>TRBV7-8|TRBJ2-7|TRBD1|medium-sized
TGTGCCAGCGGGACAGGGTTCTACGAGCAGTACTTC
CASGTGFYEQYF
>TRBV11-2|TRBJ2-5|-|-
TGTGCCAGCCTGGGTGAGACCCAGTACTTC
CASLGETQYF